These 9 T cell receptor beta chains were all obtained from the same sample, sequenced in a study of T cells after posttransplantation cyclophosphamide. Assay used: immunoSEQ multiplex PCR; TCRdb lists only in-frame clones, some missing. The sample is made up of about 24,000 clones, none counted only once. The sequenced sample was PBMCs. These receptors originate from a woman between 55 and 75 years old in good health, CMV-negative, and a related stem cell transplant donor.

This clone occurred many times. The chain links TRBV29-1 to TRBJ2-7; D gene uncertain. Trimming left V 4 bases short and J 0 bases short, with 10 bases between. The CDR3 consists of 13 residues. CDR1 is SQVTM and CDR2 is ANQGSEA in the germline V gene. The CDR3 region has the DNA TGCAGCGTTGCACCCACGAGCTCCTACGAGCAGTACTTC. This encodes CSVAPTSSYEQYF.

Many counts were recorded for this clone. V and J are TRBV2 and TRBJ1-4, with a possible D match to TRBD1 (5 bases). The CDR3 consists of 12 residues. The germline V gene encodes CDR1 SNHLY and CDR2 FYNNEI. Trimming took off 5 bases at V and 11 bases at J, with 12 bases between the two ends. CDR3 DNA: TGTGCCAGCAGTCCTCAGACAGAGAAACTGTTTTTT. Translating gives CASSPQTEKLFF.

This clone has more than one count but fewer than ten. The chain employs TRBV5-4 and TRBJ2-1, with 8 bases that match TRBD2. J lost 2 bases, V lost 0 bases, and 7 bases had no gene match. Germline lookup yields CDR1 SGHNT and CDR2 YYREEE (reference sequence). The CDR3 consists of 17 residues. CDR3 in amino acids: CASSLASGSHTYNEQFF. CDR3 nucleotide sequence: TGTGCCAGCAGCTTGGCCAGCGGGAGCCACACCTACAATGAGCAGTTCTTC.

This clone is classed as medium-sized (0.01 to 0.1%). This chain connects TRBV28 to TRBJ2-2; D is unresolved. The germline gives CDR1 MDHEN, CDR2 SYDVKM. This CDR3 comprises 17 residues. Trimming removed 2 bases at V and 5 bases at J, with 18 bases between. CDR3 in amino acids: CASSLMGSVELTGELFF. The CDR3 DNA reads TGTGCCAGCAGTTTAATGGGCTCAGTTGAGTTAACCGGGGAGCTGTTTTTT.

In its sample, this clone was seen many times. The chain uses TRBV28 and TRBJ1-4; D is possibly TRBD1 (5 bases). The CDR3 totals 16 residues. The ends were cut back, 7 bases at V and 5 bases at J, with 20 bases in the middle. Germline loops: CDR1 MDHEN, CDR2 SYDVKM. The CDR3 nucleotides are TGTGCCAGCATGGTAACGGGGGGTCTTTACAATGAAAAACTGTTTTTT. Protein product: CASMVTGGLYNEKLFF. Combining the CDR3 with reference TRBV28 and TRBJ1-4 gives the whole variable domain DVKVTQSSRYLVKRTGEKVFLECVQDMDHENMFWYRQDPGLGLRLIYFSYDVKMKEKGDIPEGYSVSREKKERFSLILESASTNQTSMYLCASMVTGGLYNEKLFFGSGTQLSVL.

This clone was seen repeatedly, ten times or more. The rearrangement joins TRBV19 to TRBJ2-7; 7 positions agree with TRBD1. After removal of 6 bases from V and 0 bases from J, the junction contained 8 bases not matched to a gene. The CDR3 consists of 15 residues. CDR1 LNHDA and CDR2 SQIVND come from the germline V gene (reference sequence). The CDR3 bases are TGTGCCAGTAGAGAAGCCGGGACAGCCTCCTACGAGCAGTACTTC. As protein: CASREAGTASYEQYF.

The rearrangement uses TRBV5-1 and TRBJ2-1, with 8 bases fitting TRBD2. With V trimmed by 4 bases and J by 8 bases, 20 bases remained unmatched. The germline CDR1 and CDR2 sequences are SGHRS and YFSETQ. The CDR3 sequence is 18 residues long. CDR3 bases: TGCGCCAGCAGCCGCCGGGCTAGCGGGCTGGCGATGTTGGATGAGCAGTTCTTC. Its translation: CASSRRASGLAMLDEQFF.

The rearrangement uses TRBV7-9 and TRBJ2-5; D not resolved. The length of the CDR3 is 12 residues. The V gene lost 3 bases and the J gene lost 0 bases, with 2 bases spanning the gap. CDR1 and CDR2 (germline): SEHNR, FQNEAQ (reference sequence). The CDR3: CASSFYQETQYF. The DNA for the CDR3 is TGTGCCAGCAGCTTCTACCAAGAGACCCAGTACTTC.

This clone was counted ten times or more. V usage is TRBV10-3 and J usage is TRBJ1-5; a possible D gene is TRBD1 (5 bases). CDR1 ENHRY and CDR2 SYGVKD come from the germline V gene. The CDR3 totals 15 residues. The V and J ends lost 3 bases and 4 bases respectively, with 13 bases between them. CDR3 sequence (DNA): TGTGCCATCAGTGAAGGCAGGGAGGCTAATCAGCCCCAGCATTTT. Amino acids: CAISEGREANQPQHF.